These T cell receptor beta chains were read from a single sample in a study of cytomegalovirus exposure and HLA in healthy donors. Generated by immunoSEQ multiplex PCR, the TCRdb table keeps only in-frame clones and is missing some. In the table there are some 120,000 clones, about 84% of which are singletons. Material: PBMCs. The receptors originated from a woman aged 25 to 39 in good health and CMV-seronegative. Both conserved end residues are part of each CDR3. D genes are given only for firm matches. Rows give clone size only sometimes, using once, few, many, or a class for an expanded clone.

>TRBV19|TRBJ1-3|-|-
CASRLGREGTIYF
TGTGCCAGCCGGCTTGGCAGGGAAGGCACCATATATTTT
>TRBV30|TRBJ1-2|-|-
CAWSVSREGLYGYTF
TGTGCCTGGAGTGTATCCCGAGAGGGTCTCTATGGCTACACCTTC
>TRBV7-9|TRBJ2-2|TRBD2|-
CATRVLAPGELFF
TGTGCCACCAGAGTACTAGCGCCCGGGGAGCTGTTTTTT
>TRBV4-1|TRBJ1-5|-|-
CASSKSGADQPQHF
TGCGCCAGCAGTAAGTCAGGGGCGGATCAGCCCCAGCATTTT
>TRBV6-1|TRBJ1-3|-|-
CASTEAGDTIYF
TGTGCCAGCACCGAAGCAGGGGACACCATATATTTT
>TRBV11-2|TRBJ2-1|TRBD2|-
CASSQGLAGMDEQFF
TGTGCCAGCAGCCAGGGACTAGCGGGGATGGATGAGCAGTTCTTC
>TRBV30|TRBJ2-5|TRBD1|-
CAWSTGQGVTQYF
TGTGCCTGGAGTACCGGACAGGGGGTGACCCAGTACTTC
>TRBV9|TRBJ2-7|-|few
CASSVEARKEEQYF
TGTGCCAGCAGCGTAGAAGCCAGAAAGGAGGAGCAGTACTTC
>TRBV4-1|TRBJ1-4|TRBD1|-
CASSQDWAGGRTREKLFF
TGCGCCAGCAGCCAAGACTGGGCAGGGGGCAGGACTCGGGAAAAACTGTTTTTT
>TRBV7-9|TRBJ1-6|TRBD1|-
CASSSRTGGSYNSPLHF
TGTGCCAGCAGCTCGAGGACAGGGGGCTCCTATAATTCACCCCTCCACTTT
>TRBV12-5|TRBJ2-1|TRBD2|few
CASRTSGGVEQFF
TGTGCTAGCAGGACTAGCGGGGGGGTTGAGCAGTTCTTC
>TRBV7-9|TRBJ1-1|-|-
CASRLARGLNTEAFF
TGTGCCAGCAGACTAGCGCGGGGGCTGAACACTGAAGCTTTCTTT
>TRBV18|TRBJ1-1|TRBD1|-
CASSPTGVGYTEAFF
TGTGCCAGCTCACCGACAGGGGTGGGGTACACTGAAGCTTTCTTT
>TRBV5-1|TRBJ2-7|-|few
CASSLVTGYEQYF
TGCGCCAGCAGCTTGGTCACGGGCTACGAGCAGTACTTC
>TRBV5-4|TRBJ1-2|TRBD1|-
CASSLGQGVYGYTF
TGTGCCAGCAGCTTGGGGCAGGGGGTCTATGGCTACACCTTC
>TRBV4-3|TRBJ1-6|-|-
CASSQGHLNSPLHF
TGCGCCAGCAGCCAGGGACACCTAAATTCACCCCTCCACTTT
>TRBV5-1|TRBJ2-5|TRBD1|few
CASSLPGQGEETQYF
TGCGCCAGCAGCTTACCGGGACAGGGGGAAGAGACCCAGTACTTC
>TRBV19|TRBJ1-1|TRBD1|-
CASSIGDRGFGTEAFF
TGTGCCAGTAGTATTGGGGACAGGGGTTTCGGCACTGAAGCTTTCTTT
>TRBV6-5|TRBJ1-1|-|-
CASRLGGGGEAFF
TGTGCCAGCAGACTCGGGGGAGGGGGAGAAGCTTTCTTT
>TRBV28|TRBJ1-2|-|few
CASSLMVLAGGYTF
TGTGCCAGCAGTTTAATGGTCCTAGCGGGTGGCTACACCTTC
>TRBV20-1|TRBJ1-1|-|-
CSARSVTEAFF
TGCAGTGCTAGGTCTGTCACTGAAGCTTTCTTT
>TRBV13|TRBJ2-7|-|-
CASSAPGGYPYEQYF
TGTGCCAGCAGCGCCCCCGGGGGATACCCCTACGAGCAGTACTTC
>TRBV2|TRBJ1-2|-|-
CASSAEAWDYGYTF
TGTGCCAGCAGTGCCGAGGCGTGGGACTATGGCTACACCTTC
>TRBV15|TRBJ2-5|TRBD2|-
CATSIGTSGGETQYF
TGTGCCACCAGCATTGGGACTAGCGGAGGAGAGACCCAGTACTTC
>TRBV5-5|TRBJ1-2|-|-
CASSLVGAEGGYTF
TGTGCCAGCAGCTTGGTCGGAGCCGAGGGTGGCTACACCTTC
>TRBV7-8|TRBJ1-3|-|-
CASSPVGGTGNTIYF
TGTGCCAGCAGCCCTGTCGGGGGAACTGGAAACACCATATATTTT
>TRBV18|TRBJ1-5|TRBD1|-
CASSPQGTGSNQPQHF
TGTGCCAGCTCACCCCAGGGGACAGGGTCCAATCAGCCCCAGCATTTT
>TRBV6-6|TRBJ2-4|-|-
CASSRTGEVKNIQYF
TGTGCCAGCAGTCGTACAGGGGAGGTCAAAAACATTCAGTACTTC
>TRBV9|TRBJ2-1|-|-
CASSSPRSRDNEQFF
TGTGCCAGCAGCTCTCCACGGTCTCGGGATAATGAGCAGTTCTTC
>TRBV19|TRBJ2-3|TRBD2|-
CASSIDQSGTSDTDTQYF
TGTGCCAGTAGTATAGATCAGTCTGGGACTAGCGACACAGATACGCAGTATTTT
>TRBV7-9|TRBJ1-2|-|-
CASSLVLQGNYGYTF
TGTGCCAGCAGCTTAGTCCTTCAGGGTAACTATGGCTACACCTTC
>TRBV5-1|TRBJ2-5|-|few
CASGSPGQETQYF
TGCGCCAGCGGATCCCCGGGTCAAGAGACCCAGTACTTC
>TRBV6-5|TRBJ1-1|-|-
CASGPVGFF
TGTGCCAGCGGGCCTGTTGGTTTCTTT
>TRBV27|TRBJ1-6|TRBD1|-
CASSPGLTGGSSPLHF
TGTGCCAGCAGTCCAGGTCTGACAGGGGGTAGTTCACCCCTCCACTTT
>TRBV5-1|TRBJ2-6|-|-
CASCPPLSGANVLTF
TGCGCCAGCTGCCCCCCACTGTCTGGGGCCAACGTCCTGACTTTC
>TRBV7-9|TRBJ2-7|TRBD1|-
CASSLRTGGPGGYEQYF
TGTGCCAGCAGCTTACGGACAGGGGGCCCGGGTGGGTACGAGCAGTACTTC
>TRBV9|TRBJ2-3|-|-
CASSAVLRDTQYF
TGTGCCAGCAGCGCCGTCCTGAGGGATACGCAGTATTTT
>TRBV15|TRBJ1-6|-|-
CATSRERPGISPLHF
TGTGCCACCAGCAGAGAACGACCAGGGATTTCACCCCTCCACTTT
>TRBV10-2|TRBJ2-7|-|-
CASSENSEQYF
TGCGCCAGCAGTGAGAACTCTGAGCAGTACTTC
>TRBV7-2|TRBJ2-7|TRBD1|-
CASSFGDSHSYEQYF
TGTGCCAGCAGCTTTGGGGACAGTCACTCCTACGAGCAGTACTTC
>TRBV30|TRBJ2-1|-|-
CAWSVVGGEQFF
TGTGCCTGGAGTGTAGTCGGAGGTGAGCAGTTCTTC
>TRBV19|TRBJ1-5|-|-
CASSIEYGGNQPQHF
TGTGCCAGTAGTATAGAATACGGGGGCAATCAGCCCCAGCATTTT
>TRBV7-6|TRBJ1-2|-|-
CASSRRAGTSQNYGYTF
TGTGCCAGCAGCCGACGAGCCGGGACAAGCCAAAACTATGGCTACACCTTC
>TRBV7-8|TRBJ2-5|TRBD1|-
CASSSGQVEETQYF
TGTGCCAGCAGCTCGGGACAGGTCGAGGAGACCCAGTACTTC
>TRBV7-9|TRBJ2-7|TRBD1|many
CASSLALGTGDEQYF
TGTGCCAGCAGCTTAGCGTTGGGGACAGGGGACGAGCAGTACTTC
>TRBV15|TRBJ1-1|TRBD1|-
CATSRDLVTGATEAFF
TGTGCCACCAGCAGAGATCTGGTTACAGGGGCCACTGAAGCTTTCTTT
>TRBV6-1|TRBJ2-6|TRBD1|-
CASSERGPGANVLTF
TGTGCCAGCAGTGAGAGGGGGCCGGGGGCCAACGTCCTGACTTTC
>TRBV6-5|TRBJ1-1|-|once
CASSTVFSNTEAFF
TGTGCCAGCAGCACGGTTTTTTCCAACACTGAAGCTTTCTTT
>TRBV7-9|TRBJ2-2|TRBD1|-
CASSRDRGSTGELFF
TGTGCCAGCAGCCGGGACAGGGGATCGACCGGGGAGCTGTTTTTT
>TRBV7-2|TRBJ2-7|-|-
CASSFGGFTYEQYF
TGTGCCAGCAGCTTTGGGGGGTTTACCTACGAGCAGTACTTC
>TRBV30|TRBJ1-3|-|-
CAWSASRGISGNTIYF
TGTGCCTGGAGTGCGTCCAGGGGAATTTCTGGAAACACCATATATTTT
>TRBV9|TRBJ2-6|TRBD1|-
CASSVEGRGTGANVLTF
TGTGCCAGCAGCGTAGAGGGCAGGGGGACTGGGGCCAACGTCCTGACTTTC
>TRBV10-3|TRBJ1-2|-|few
CAISERGDGYTF
TGTGCCATCAGTGAACGGGGAGATGGCTACACCTTC
>TRBV6-1|TRBJ2-1|TRBD1|-
CASSDPGQGGYNEQFF
TGTGCCAGCAGTGATCCGGGACAGGGGGGGTACAATGAGCAGTTCTTC
>TRBV9|TRBJ2-2|TRBD2|-
CASSQGGGTGELFF
TGTGCCAGCAGCCAGGGCGGGGGGACCGGGGAGCTGTTTTTT